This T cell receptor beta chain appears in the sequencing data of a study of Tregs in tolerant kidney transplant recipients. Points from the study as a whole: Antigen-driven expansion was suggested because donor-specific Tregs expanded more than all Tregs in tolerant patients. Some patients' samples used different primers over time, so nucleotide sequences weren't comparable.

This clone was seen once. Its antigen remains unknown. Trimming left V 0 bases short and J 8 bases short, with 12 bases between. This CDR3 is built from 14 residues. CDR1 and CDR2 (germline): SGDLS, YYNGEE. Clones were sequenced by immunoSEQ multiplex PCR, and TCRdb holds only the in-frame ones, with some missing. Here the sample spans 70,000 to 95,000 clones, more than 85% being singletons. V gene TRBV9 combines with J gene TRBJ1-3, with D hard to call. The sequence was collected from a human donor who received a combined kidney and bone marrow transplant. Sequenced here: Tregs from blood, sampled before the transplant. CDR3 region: CASSVGTLEDTIYF. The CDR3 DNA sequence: TGTGCCAGCAGCGTAGGGACTCTGGAAGACACCATATATTTT.